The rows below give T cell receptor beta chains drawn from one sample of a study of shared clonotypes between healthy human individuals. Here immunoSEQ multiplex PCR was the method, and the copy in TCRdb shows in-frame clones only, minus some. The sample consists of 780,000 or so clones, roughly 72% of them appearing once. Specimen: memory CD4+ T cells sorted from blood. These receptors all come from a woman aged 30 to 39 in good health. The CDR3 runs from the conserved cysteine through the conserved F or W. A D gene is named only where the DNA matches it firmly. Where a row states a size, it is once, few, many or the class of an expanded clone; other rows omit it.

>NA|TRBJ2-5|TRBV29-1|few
CSVVGLQETQYF
TGCAGCGTTGTCGGGCTCCAAGAGACCCAGTACTTC
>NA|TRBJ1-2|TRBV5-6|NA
CASSPLGKSYGGYTF
TGTGCCAGCAGCCCGTTAGGCAAGAGCTATGGAGGCTACACCTTC
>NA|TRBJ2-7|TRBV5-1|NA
CASSLAGTYDYEQYF
TGCGCCAGCAGCTTGGCCGGGACGTATGACTACGAGCAGTACTTC
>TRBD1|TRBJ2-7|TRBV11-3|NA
CASSKGTGYEQYF
TGTGCCAGCAGCAAAGGGACAGGCTACGAGCAGTACTTC
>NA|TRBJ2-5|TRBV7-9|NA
CASSLGGALVETQYF
TGTGCCAGCAGCTTAGGGGGGGCGCTTGTGGAGACCCAGTACTTC
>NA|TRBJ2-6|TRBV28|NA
CASNSPAQTSGANVLTF
TGTGCCAGCAACTCGCCCGCGCAGACCTCTGGGGCCAACGTCCTGACTTTC
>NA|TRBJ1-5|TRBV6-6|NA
CASSLLPELGQPQHF
TGTGCCAGCAGTCTCCTACCCGAACTTGGTCAGCCCCAGCATTTT
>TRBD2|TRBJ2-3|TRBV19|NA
CASSPLAGTSTDTQYF
TGTGCCAGTAGTCCGCTAGCGGGGACTAGCACAGATACGCAGTATTTT
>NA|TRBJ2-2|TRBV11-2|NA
CASSLTGELFF
TGTGCCAGCAGCTTGACCGGGGAGCTGTTTTTT
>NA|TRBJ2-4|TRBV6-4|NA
CASSDGAVQYF
TGTGCCAGCAGTGACGGGGCGGTTCAGTACTTC
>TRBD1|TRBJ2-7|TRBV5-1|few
CASSPGQVGDSYEQYF
TGCGCCAGCAGCCCGGGACAGGTAGGGGACTCCTACGAGCAGTACTTC
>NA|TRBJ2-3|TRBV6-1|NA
CASTRTRPTDTQYF
TGTGCCAGCACGAGGACGCGGCCGACAGATACGCAGTATTTT
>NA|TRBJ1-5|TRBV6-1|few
CASSREYSNQPQHF
TGTGCCAGCAGTCGAGAGTATAGCAATCAGCCCCAGCATTTT
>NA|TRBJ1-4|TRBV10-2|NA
CASSGGTNEKLFF
TGCGCCAGCAGCGGGGGAACTAATGAAAAACTGTTTTTT
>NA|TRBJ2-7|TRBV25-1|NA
CASSTHGGTDKSYEQYF
TGTGCCAGCAGCACACACGGGGGAACGGACAAGTCCTACGAGCAGTACTTC
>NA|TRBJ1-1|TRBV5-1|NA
CASSFGSLVNTEAFF
TGCGCCAGCAGCTTTGGGTCCCTTGTGAACACTGAAGCTTTCTTT
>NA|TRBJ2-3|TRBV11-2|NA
CASSLSTDTQYF
TGTGCCAGCAGCTTGAGCACAGATACGCAGTATTTT
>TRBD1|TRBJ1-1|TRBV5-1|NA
CASKPDRDTEAFF
TGCGCCAGCAAACCGGACAGGGACACTGAAGCTTTCTTT
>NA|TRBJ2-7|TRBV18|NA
CASSLGGTSYEQYF
TGTGCCAGCTCCCTGGGGGGCACTTCCTACGAGCAGTACTTC
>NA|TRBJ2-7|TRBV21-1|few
CASLKREDAYEQYF
TGTGCCAGCCTAAAGCGGGAGGACGCCTACGAGCAGTACTTC
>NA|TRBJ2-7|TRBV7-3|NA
CARGSTYEQYF
TGTGCCAGGGGCAGCACCTACGAGCAGTACTTC
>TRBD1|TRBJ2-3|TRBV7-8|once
CASSFGQGPDTQYF
TGTGCCAGCAGCTTCGGACAGGGGCCAGATACGCAGTATTTT
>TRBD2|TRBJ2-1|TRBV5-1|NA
CASSLGSGRANEQFF
TGCGCCAGCAGCTTGGGAAGCGGGAGGGCCAATGAGCAGTTCTTC
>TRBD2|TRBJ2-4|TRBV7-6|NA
CASSSVPSGSGIQYF
TGTGCCAGCAGCTCAGTTCCTAGCGGGAGTGGTATTCAGTACTTC
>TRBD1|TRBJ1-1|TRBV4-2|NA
CASSEDRVNTEAFF
TGTGCCAGCAGCGAAGACAGGGTGAACACTGAAGCTTTCTTT
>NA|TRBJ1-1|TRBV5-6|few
CASSLGTVGSEAFF
TGTGCCAGCAGCTTGGGGACTGTGGGATCTGAAGCTTTCTTT
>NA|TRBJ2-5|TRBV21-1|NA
CASSNETQYF
TGTGCCAGCAGCAACGAGACCCAGTACTTC
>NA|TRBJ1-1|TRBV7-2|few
CASSLAAGDTEAFF
TGTGCCAGCAGCTTAGCGGCTGGGGACACTGAAGCTTTCTTT
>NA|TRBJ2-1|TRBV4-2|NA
CASSQDRGRITEQFF
TGTGCCAGCAGCCAAGATCGGGGCAGAATTACTGAGCAGTTCTTC
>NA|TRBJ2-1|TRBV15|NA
CATSRERNLVVHEQFF
TGTGCCACCAGCAGAGAGCGGAACTTGGTGGTCCATGAGCAGTTCTTC
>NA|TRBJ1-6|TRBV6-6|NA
CASSDNSPLHF
TGTGCCAGCAGCGATAATTCACCCCTCCACTTT
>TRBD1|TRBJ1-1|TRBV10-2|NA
CASSHSNRGAEAFF
TGCGCCAGCAGTCATAGTAACAGGGGCGCTGAAGCTTTCTTT
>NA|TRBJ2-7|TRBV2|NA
CASSEGAADLYEQYF
TGTGCCAGCAGTGAAGGGGCGGCGGACCTCTACGAGCAGTACTTC
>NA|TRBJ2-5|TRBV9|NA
CASSVDPGQETQYF
TGTGCCAGCAGCGTAGATCCGGGACAAGAGACCCAGTACTTC
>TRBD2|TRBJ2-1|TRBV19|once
CASSRDRTSGSTYNEQFF
TGTGCCAGTAGCCGCGACCGGACTAGCGGGAGTACTTACAATGAGCAGTTCTTC
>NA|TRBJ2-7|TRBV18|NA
CASSPPGSPYEQYF
TGTGCCAGCTCACCACCGGGCTCCCCGTACGAGCAGTACTTC
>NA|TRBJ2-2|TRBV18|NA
CASSPQTTVELFF
TGTGCCAGCTCACCACAGACAACCGTGGAGCTGTTTTTT
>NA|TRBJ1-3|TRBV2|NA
CASSQLQGNTIYF
TGTGCCAGCAGTCAATTACAGGGAAACACCATATATTTT
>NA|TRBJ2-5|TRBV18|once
CASSQQETQYF
TGTGCCAGCTCGCAACAAGAGACCCAGTACTTC
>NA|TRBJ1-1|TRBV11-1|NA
CASSFMEGLGTEAFF
TGTGCCAGCAGCTTTATGGAGGGTCTGGGCACTGAAGCTTTCTTT
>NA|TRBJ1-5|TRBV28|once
CASSLQGLQPQHF
TGTGCCAGCAGTTTACAAGGGCTTCAGCCCCAGCATTTT
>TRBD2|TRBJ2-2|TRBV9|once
CASSVGGGSGRSGELFF
TGTGCCAGCAGCGTAGGGGGCGGTAGCGGGAGATCCGGGGAGCTGTTTTTT
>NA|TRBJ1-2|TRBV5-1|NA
CASSLGSRSYGYTF
TGCGCCAGCAGCTTGGGTAGCCGCTCTTATGGCTACACCTTC
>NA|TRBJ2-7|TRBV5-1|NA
CASSLAVADSSYEQYF
TGCGCCAGCAGCTTGGCAGTGGCGGACAGCTCCTACGAGCAGTACTTC
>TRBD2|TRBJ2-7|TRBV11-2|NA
CASSFAGGPYEQYF
TGTGCCAGCAGCTTCGCGGGAGGGCCCTACGAGCAGTACTTC
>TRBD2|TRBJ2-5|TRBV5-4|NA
CASSLSGGSKETQYF
TGTGCCAGCAGCTTGTCGGGAGGGTCCAAAGAGACCCAGTACTTC
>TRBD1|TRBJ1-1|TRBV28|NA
CASKTGGSWNTEAFF
TGTGCCAGCAAGACAGGGGGTAGTTGGAACACTGAAGCTTTCTTT
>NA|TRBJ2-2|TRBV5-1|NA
CASSLTGEKTGELFF
TGCGCCAGCAGCTTGACCGGGGAAAAGACCGGGGAGCTGTTTTTT
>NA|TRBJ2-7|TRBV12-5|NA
CASGFGIYEQYF
TGTGCTAGTGGTTTTGGAATCTACGAGCAGTACTTC
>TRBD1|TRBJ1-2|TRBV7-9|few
CASSLSTGDGYTF
TGTGCCAGCAGCTTAAGTACAGGGGATGGCTACACCTTC